This passage covers 30 T cell receptor beta chains from one sample sequenced in a study of cytomegalovirus exposure and HLA in healthy donors. With 60 Vbeta and 13 Jbeta primers, the PCR was carried out. Here immunoSEQ multiplex PCR was the method, and the copy in TCRdb shows in-frame clones only, minus some. The table lists 110,000 or so clones, over 65% of them singletons. Sequenced sample: PBMCs. Receptors were obtained from a woman aged 40-49 years in good health and CMV-seropositive.

This chain links TRBV4-1 with TRBJ2-7, with 8 bases fitting TRBD1. Looked up from germline, CDR1 is MGHRA and CDR2 is YSYEKL. V lost 0 bases and J lost 5; bases outside the gene matches: 9. The CDR3 covers 16 residues. CDR3 amino acids: CASSQEGTGVANEQYF. In DNA, the CDR3 is TGCGCCAGCAGCCAAGAAGGGACAGGTGTCGCGAACGAGCAGTACTTC.

J is TRBJ1-6 and V is TRBV16, with 8 bases that match TRBD1. The CDR3 is made up of 15 amino acids. The V segment lost 4 bases and the J segment 7 bases; nucleotides outside the gene matches: 6. Germline CDR1 and CDR2: KGHSY and FQNENV. The CDR3 sequence: CASSPRTGINSPLHF. In DNA, the CDR3 is TGTGCCAGCAGCCCCCGGACAGGGATCAATTCACCCCTCCACTTT.

This chain links TRBV7-9 with TRBJ1-3; D uncertain. This CDR3 comprises 16 residues. CDR1 and CDR2 from the germline V gene are SEHNR and FQNEAQ (reference sequence). The ends were cut back, 1 base at V and 0 bases at J, with 10 bases in the middle. CDR3 protein: CASSLELLPSGNTIYF. The DNA of the CDR3 is TGTGCCAGCAGCTTAGAGCTGCTTCCCTCTGGAAACACCATATATTTT.

J is TRBJ2-7 and V is TRBV27; possible D gene TRBD1, 8 bases. CDR3 length: 15 residues. Trimming shortened V by 6 bases and J by 2 bases, and 17 bases separated the two germline ends. In germline, CDR1 is MNHEY, CDR2 SMNVEV (reference sequence). The chain's CDR3 is CASRRTGRGTYEQYF. DNA of the CDR3: TGTGCCAGCAGGAGGACAGGGAGGGGGACCTACGAGCAGTACTTC.

V and J are TRBV7-9 and TRBJ2-5, with a possible D match to TRBD1 (6 bases). CDR3 size: 14 residues. Germline CDR1 SEHNR, CDR2 FQNEAQ (reference sequence). Trimming took 6 bases from V and 2 from J, leaving 13 bases between them. The CDR3 DNA follows: TGTGCCAGCAGGAATGCCGGGACACAAGAGACCCAGTACTTC. Protein: CASRNAGTQETQYF.

The CDR3 sequence: CASSPLGDYPGAYEQYF. The CDR3, as DNA: TGCGCCAGCAGCCCCCTGGGGGACTACCCAGGAGCCTACGAGCAGTACTTC. This chain links TRBV5-1 with TRBJ2-7, with 7 bases lining up with TRBD2. Germline assignment: CDR1 SGHRS and CDR2 YFSETQ. Germline trimming cut 4 bases from V and 2 bases from J; bases unmatched to any gene: 15. CDR3 length: 17 amino acids.

The chain carries TRBV11-2 and TRBJ2-7; the match to TRBD1 covers 7 bases. The CDR3 runs 15 residues. Germline assignment: CDR1 SGHAT and CDR2 FQNNGV. V shed 5 bases, J shed 1 base, and the junction held 8 bases outside the gene matches. CDR3 region: CASSNRQGQSYEQYF. Here the CDR3 DNA reads TGTGCCAGCAGCAATCGACAGGGCCAGTCCTACGAGCAGTACTTC. The variable domain in full, with the rest retrieved from reference TRBV11-2 and TRBJ2-7, is EAGVAQSPRYKIIEKRQSVAFWCNPISGHATLYWYQQILGQGPKLLIQFQNNGVVDDSQLPKDRFSAERLKGVDSTLKIQPAKLEDSAVYLCASSNRQGQSYEQYFGPGTRLTVT.

The rearrangement links TRBV6-6 to TRBJ2-3; the match to TRBD1 covers 9 bases. This CDR3 is built from 13 residues. Germline loops: CDR1 MNHNY, CDR2 SVGAGI (reference sequence). The V gene end was trimmed by 11 bases and the J gene end by 2 bases; junction bases not matched to a gene: 5. CDR3 nucleotide sequence: TGTGCCGGAGGACAGGGGTTCACAGATACGCAGTATTTT. Protein sequence: CAGGQGFTDTQYF.

The chain links TRBV27 to TRBJ2-3, with 11 bases fitting TRBD2. CDR1 and CDR2 (germline): MNHEY, SMNVEV (reference sequence). The CDR3 is 19 amino acids. J lost 4 bases, V lost 4 bases, and 16 bases had no gene match. This CDR3 reads CASSSFGKPSGGLSDTQYF. The CDR3 DNA follows: TGTGCCAGCAGTTCGTTCGGAAAACCTAGCGGGGGGTTGTCAGATACGCAGTATTTT.

Details on this clone: The germline gene is not matched at one end of the junction; a read error may be the cause. CDR3: CTSSQTGANTGELFF. CDR3 DNA: TGCACCAGCAGCCAGACAGGAGCGAACACCGGGGAGCTGTTTTTT. The V and J genes are TRBV5-1 and TRBJ2-2; TRBD1 might be the D (6 bases). This CDR3 is 15 amino acids long. The germline CDR1 and CDR2 sequences are SGHRS and YFSETQ.

This rearrangement joins TRBV18 to TRBJ2-7, with TRBD2 matching 14 bases. Germline V gives CDR1 KGHSH, CDR2 LQKENI. The CDR3 has 16 residues. V lost 4 bases and J lost 5; bases outside the gene matches: 7. CDR3 amino acids: CASSRGLAGVSDEQYF. As DNA, the CDR3 is TGTGCCAGCTCACGGGGACTAGCGGGGGTATCTGACGAGCAGTACTTC.

The V gene is TRBV9, the J gene TRBJ2-7, with D possibly being TRBD2 (5 bases). Germline CDR1 and CDR2: SGDLS and YYNGEE. This CDR3 region has 14 residues. Trimming pared 4 bases from V and 0 bases from J, leaving 11 bases between. This CDR3 is CASSPLGSSYEQYF. As DNA, the CDR3 is TGTGCCAGCAGCCCTCTTGGGAGCTCCTACGAGCAGTACTTC.

The rearrangement uses TRBV11-3 and TRBJ1-1; the D gene is possibly TRBD1 (5 bases). From germline, CDR1 is SGHNT and CDR2 YENEEA. The V and J ends lost 5 bases and 6 bases respectively, with 13 bases between them. The CDR3 is 13 amino acids. In nucleotides, the CDR3 is TGTGCCAGCAGCCGGGGGGGGAGCGCTGAAGCTTTCTTT. The encoded protein is CASSRGGSAEAFF. Full variable domain (outside the CDR3, taken from reference TRBV11-3 and TRBJ1-1): EAGVVQSPRYKIIEKKQPVAFWCNPISGHNTLYWYLQNLGQGPELLIRYENEEAVDDSQLPKDRFSAERLKGVDSTLKIQPAELGDSAVYLCASSRGGSAEAFFGQGTRLTVV.

This chain joins TRBV14 and TRBJ2-1, with D hard to call. The CDR3 extends over 13 amino acids. Trimming took off 1 base at V and 10 bases at J, with 11 bases between the two ends. The germline gives CDR1 SGHDN, CDR2 FVKESK. The CDR3 here is CASSQGELQEQFF. The CDR3, as DNA: TGTGCCAGCAGCCAAGGTGAGCTGCAAGAGCAGTTCTTC.

V is TRBV2 and J is TRBJ1-2, with D possibly being TRBD1 (6 bases). The V gene lost 3 bases and the J gene lost 5 bases, with 19 bases spanning the gap. The CDR3 has 16 amino acids. Germline V gene data show CDR1 as SNHLY and CDR2 as FYNNEI. For the CDR3, the DNA is TGTGCCAGCAGTGAGGGACACCCGGTCGGCGGGTATGGCTACACCTTC. This encodes CASSEGHPVGGYGYTF.

The rearrangement uses TRBV5-1 and TRBJ1-1, with D hard to call. This CDR3 has 14 residues. With 4 bases removed from V and 0 bases from J, the gap between germline ends came to 10 bases. Germline V gives CDR1 SGHRS, CDR2 YFSETQ. Written as DNA, the CDR3 is TGCGCCAGCAGCCTGGACTCACTGAACACTGAAGCTTTCTTT. Translating it yields CASSLDSLNTEAFF.

In the case of this clone: Germline and junction disagree at one end, which may indicate a read error. V is TRBV7-7 and J is TRBJ2-3, with D possibly TRBD2 on 5 matching bases. Germline V gene sequence: CDR1 SSHAT, CDR2 FNYEAQ (reference sequence). This CDR3 has 12 amino acids. The CDR3 DNA follows: TGTGCTAGCAGCCCGGGAACAGATACGCAGTATTTT. Protein sequence: CASSPGTDTQYF.

The V and J genes are TRBV7-6 and TRBJ1-1; D is undetermined. From germline, CDR1 is SGHVS and CDR2 FNYEAQ. CDR3 length: 13 amino acids. V lost 5 bases and J lost 2, with 9 bases in between. CDR3 sequence reads: CASSTDTNTEAFF. For the CDR3, the DNA is TGTGCCAGCAGCACCGACACAAACACTGAAGCTTTCTTT.

This clone was observed once. This chain links TRBV7-3 with TRBJ2-3; TRBD2 matches at 12 bases. The junction had 14 bases not matched to a gene; V was cut back by 5 bases and J by 2 bases. This CDR3 spans 19 amino acids. Looked up from germline, CDR1 is SGHTA and CDR2 is FQGTGA. CDR3 bases: TGTGCCAGCAGCCCTGACGGCTGGACTAGCGGGGATGACACAGATACGCAGTATTTT. Translation gives CASSPDGWTSGDDTDTQYF.

The count of this clone is one. The CDR3 end shows no conserved phenylalanine or tryptophan, and so a read error is likely. The genes are TRBV18 and TRBJ1-2, with D unclear. Trimming removed 0 bases from V and 1 base from J, with 3 bases in between. This CDR3 has 13 amino acids. The V gene's germline CDR1 is KGHSH and CDR2 LQKENI. The CDR3 region is CASSPPFNYGYTL. The CDR3 DNA sequence: TGTGCCAGCTCACCACCATTTAACTATGGCTACACCCTC.

This clone turned up a few times. This chain uses TRBV5-6 with TRBJ2-3; D gene unclear. The length of the CDR3 is 13 residues. Trimming took 2 bases from V and 0 from J, leaving 4 bases between them. Germline lookup yields CDR1 SGHDT and CDR2 YYEEEE. The CDR3 sequence: CASSFRSTDTQYF. CDR3 DNA: TGTGCCAGCAGCTTCAGGAGCACAGATACGCAGTATTTT.

The count of this clone is one. The chain joins TRBV7-6 to TRBJ1-1, with 10 bases identical to TRBD1. V was clipped by 1 base and J by 6 bases; unmatched bases: 5. This CDR3 is built from 15 residues. Germline assignment: CDR1 SGHVS and CDR2 FNYEAQ. The CDR3 sequence is CASSLGEGTGAEAFF. For the CDR3, the DNA is TGTGCCAGCAGCTTAGGGGAAGGGACAGGGGCTGAAGCTTTCTTT.

The rearrangement links TRBV2 to TRBJ2-2; 9 nucleotides agree with TRBD2. The CDR3 covers 15 residues. Trimming took 9 bases from V and 6 from J; bases not matched to a gene: 11. Germline V lookup: CDR1 SNHLY, CDR2 FYNNEI. CDR3 bases: TGTGCCAGTGTGGGGGATTTAGCGGGAGCCGGGGAGCTGTTTTTT. It specifies CASVGDLAGAGELFF.

The chain joins TRBV5-1 to TRBJ2-5; maybe TRBD1 (8 bases). This CDR3 region has 14 residues. In germline, CDR1 is SGHRS, CDR2 YFSETQ. Trimming removed 2 bases at V and 5 bases at J, with 13 bases between. The CDR3 protein is CASSFAQGGETQYF. The CDR3 region has the DNA TGCGCCAGCAGCTTCGCACAGGGGGGGGAGACCCAGTACTTC.

This clone appeared a single time. The chain carries TRBV6-6 and TRBJ2-3, with 13 bases identical to TRBD2. Looked up from germline, CDR1 is MNHNY and CDR2 is SVGAGI (reference sequence). V was pared by 4 bases and J by 4 bases, with 5 bases of the junction left unmatched. The CDR3 runs to 16 residues. The CDR3 DNA reads TGTGCCAGCAGTTCCTTCGGGACTAGCGGGGCAGATACGCAGTATTTT. Protein sequence: CASSSFGTSGADTQYF.

Concerning this clone: A read error may account for a junction end that differs from germline. The genes are TRBV2 and TRBJ1-1; 7 nucleotides align to TRBD1. Germline lookup yields CDR1 SNHLY and CDR2 FYNNEI. The CDR3 covers 13 residues. This chain's CDR3 is CASKGQANTKAFF. The CDR3 region has the DNA TGTGCCAGCAAAGGACAGGCCAACACTAAAGCTTTCTTT.

In the case of this clone: A read error may account for a junction end that differs from germline. In the same sample, other DNA sequences code for this CDR3. V and J are TRBV10-3 and TRBJ2-7; TRBD1 is a possible D gene (5 bases). CDR1 and CDR2 (germline): ENHRY, SYGVKD. The CDR3 extends over 15 amino acids. In DNA form, the CDR3 reads TGCGCCATCAGTGATCCGACAGACACGGCCTACGAGCAGTACTTC. Protein sequence: CAISDPTDTAYEQYF.

V is TRBV19 and J is TRBJ1-5; possible D gene TRBD1, 6 bases. Trimming removed 8 bases at V and 1 base at J, with 15 bases between. CDR3 size: 15 residues. The germline V gene has CDR1 LNHDA and CDR2 SQIVND (reference sequence). The CDR3 is CASSWDIQSNQPQHF. DNA for the CDR3: TGTGCCAGTTCTTGGGACATCCAAAGCAATCAGCCCCAGCATTTT.

J is TRBJ1-3 and V is TRBV2; the D gene is possibly TRBD1 (6 bases). The CDR3 is 14 residues long. The germline gives CDR1 SNHLY, CDR2 FYNNEI. Trimming took off 6 bases at V and 4 bases at J, with 13 bases between the two ends. The CDR3 spells CASSLTGPGNTIYF. In nucleotides, the CDR3 is TGTGCCAGCAGCCTTACAGGGCCAGGAAACACCATATATTTT. The full variable domain, in which reference TRBV2 and TRBJ1-3 provide the parts outside the CDR3, is EPEVTQTPSHQVTQMGQEVILRCVPISNHLYFYWYRQILGQKVEFLVSFYNNEISEKSEIFDDQFSVERPDGSNFTLKIRSTKLEDSAMYFCASSLTGPGNTIYFGEGSWLTVV.

This clone occurred a few times. This chain links TRBV28 with TRBJ2-7; D unresolved. V was clipped by 3 bases and J by 4 bases, with 7 bases between them. The length of the CDR3 is 12 residues. CDR1 and CDR2 (germline): MDHEN, SYDVKM. The CDR3 loop reads CASSLGTYEQYF. In DNA form, the CDR3 reads TGTGCCAGCAGTTTGGGCACATACGAGCAGTACTTC.